The rows below give T cell receptor beta chains drawn from one sample of a study of T-cell reconstitution after alpha-beta-depleted transplantation in children. One entry per CDR3 protein results from TCRdb running MiXCR on the PCR reads. The table records fewer than 750,000 distinct CDR3 sequences, 23% of them present only once. The starting material was PBMCs, mostly from graft donor cells, obtained 360 days after TCRalphabeta/CD19-depleted stem cell transplant. These receptors were taken from a boy under two years old who had a stem cell transplant for acute myeloid leukemia, so the T cells may come from the graft donor. The conserved cysteine and the conserved F or W are not part of the CDR3 here.

v_gene: TRBV4-3; j_gene: TRBJ2-7; len: 13; CDR3aa: ASSQEVDRHYEQY
v_gene: TRBV9; j_gene: TRBJ1-1; len: 14; CDR3aa: ASSPIEGVLNTEAF
v_gene: TRBV20-1; j_gene: TRBJ2-7; len: 12; CDR3aa: SASIPGRGDEQY
v_gene: TRBV24-1; j_gene: TRBJ1-1; len: 10; CDR3aa: ATSWRNTEAF
v_gene: TRBV20-1; j_gene: TRBJ1-2; len: 12; CDR3aa: SARDRDYKYGYT
v_gene: TRBV6-2/TRBV6-3; j_gene: TRBJ2-1; len: 12; CDR3aa: ASSDRGGHNEQF
v_gene: TRBV5-1; j_gene: TRBJ1-2; len: 13; CDR3aa: ASSIGTVEAYGYT
v_gene: TRBV12-3/TRBV12-4; j_gene: TRBJ1-5; len: 13; CDR3aa: ASSTAWGSNQPQH
v_gene: TRBV29-1; j_gene: TRBJ1-1; len: 11; CDR3aa: SVAGGGDAEAF
v_gene: TRBV29-1; j_gene: TRBJ2-3; len: 9; CDR3aa: SVLGSDTQY
v_gene: TRBV20-1; j_gene: TRBJ2-1; len: 9; CDR3aa: SAEVNNEQF
v_gene: TRBV6-5; j_gene: TRBJ1-5; len: 11; CDR3aa: ASSYAQRSPQH
v_gene: TRBV7-9; j_gene: TRBJ2-1; len: 12; CDR3aa: ASSRKQGYNEQF
v_gene: TRBV10-3; j_gene: TRBJ2-7; len: 11; CDR3aa: AISGDRDYEQY